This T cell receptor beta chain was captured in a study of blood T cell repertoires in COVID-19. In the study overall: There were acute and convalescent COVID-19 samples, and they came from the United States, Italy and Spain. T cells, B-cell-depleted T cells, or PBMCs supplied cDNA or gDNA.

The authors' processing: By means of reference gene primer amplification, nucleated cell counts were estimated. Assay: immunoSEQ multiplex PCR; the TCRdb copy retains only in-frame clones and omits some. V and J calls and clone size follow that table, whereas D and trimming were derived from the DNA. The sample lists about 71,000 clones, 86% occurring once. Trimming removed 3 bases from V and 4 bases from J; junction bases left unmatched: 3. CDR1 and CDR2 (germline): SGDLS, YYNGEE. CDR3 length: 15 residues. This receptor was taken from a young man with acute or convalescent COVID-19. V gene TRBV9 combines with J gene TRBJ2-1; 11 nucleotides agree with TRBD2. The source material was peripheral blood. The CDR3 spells CASSGTSGPYNEQFF. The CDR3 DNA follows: TGTGCCAGCAGCGGGACTAGCGGGCCGTACAATGAGCAGTTCTTC.